Each of the 11 T cell receptor beta chains below was sequenced from the same sample in a study of technical replicates of blood from several donors. TCRdb keeps only in-frame clones here, not all; method: immunoSEQ multiplex PCR. Of 85,000 to 100,000 clones in the sample, more than 90% were seen once. Input material: T cells isolated from PBMCs. All receptors derive from a human donor in good health.

V usage is TRBV7-9 and J usage is TRBJ1-1, with TRBD1 matching over 8 bases. The junction had 3 bases not matched to a gene; V was cut back by 5 bases and J by 1 base. Germline V lookup: CDR1 SEHNR, CDR2 FQNEAQ (reference sequence). The CDR3 sequence is 14 residues long. Here the CDR3 DNA reads TGTGCCAGCAGCATAGGACAGGGGAACACTGAAGCTTTCTTT. Protein sequence: CASSIGQGNTEAFF. Full variable domain (outside the CDR3, taken from reference TRBV7-9 and TRBJ1-1): DTGVSQNPRHKITKRGQNVTFRCDPISEHNRLYWYRQTLGQGPEFLTYFQNEAQLEKSRLLSDRFSAERPKGSFSTLEIQRTEQGDSAMYLCASSIGQGNTEAFFGQGTRLTVV.

The chain links TRBV2 to TRBJ1-5; TRBD1 aligns across 9 bases. V lost 6 bases to trimming and J lost 3 bases; unmatched junction nucleotides: 9. CDR3 length: 16 residues. CDR1 SNHLY and CDR2 FYNNEI come from the germline V gene. Written as DNA, the CDR3 is TGTGCCAGCAGCAAACAGGGGGCGCTTATCAATCAGCCCCAGCATTTT. This sequence encodes CASSKQGALINQPQHF.

V and J are TRBV6-6 and TRBJ2-5; TRBD2 aligns across 8 bases. The CDR3 length is 15 residues. The junction had 7 bases not matched to a gene; V was cut back by 4 bases and J by 3 bases. Germline CDR1 is MNHNY and CDR2 is SVGAGI (reference sequence). The CDR3 DNA is TGTGCCAGCAGTTCCCCGGGACTAGGGGAAGAGACCCAGTACTTC. Translating gives CASSSPGLGEETQYF.

The J gene is TRBJ2-3, the V gene TRBV5-6, with a weak D call TRBD2 (5 bases). V lost 3 bases and J 6 bases, leaving 5 bases between the germline ends. Germline values: CDR1 SGHDT, CDR2 YYEEEE. The CDR3 consists of 11 residues. Here the CDR3 reads CASSWEDTQYF. In DNA, the CDR3 is TGTGCCAGCAGCTGGGAGGATACGCAGTATTTT.

The chain employs TRBV19 and TRBJ2-4; D not resolved. CDR1 is LNHDA, CDR2 SQIVND, per germline (reference sequence). V dropped 6 bases and J dropped 6 bases, with 12 bases sitting between them. This CDR3 region has 13 residues. As DNA, the CDR3 is TGTGCCAGTAGGGATATAGGCGGAAACATTCAGTACTTC. Amino acid sequence: CASRDIGGNIQYF. Variable domain in full (rest from reference TRBV19 and TRBJ2-4): DGGITQSPKYLFRKEGQNVTLSCEQNLNHDAMYWYRQDPGQGLRLIYYSQIVNDFQKGDIAEGYSVSREKKESFPLTVTSAQKNPTAFYLCASRDIGGNIQYFGAGTRLSVL.

V and J are TRBV5-6 and TRBJ1-3, with a weak D call TRBD1 (5 bases). This CDR3 is 16 amino acids long. With 0 bases removed from V and 0 bases from J, the gap between germline ends came to 10 bases. Germline assignment: CDR1 SGHDT and CDR2 YYEEEE. In nucleotides, the CDR3 is TGTGCCAGCAGCTTGGTCGCAGGGAACTCTGGAAACACCATATATTTT. Its translation: CASSLVAGNSGNTIYF.

The chain is built from TRBV19 and TRBJ2-1, with a tentative D call TRBD2 (5 bases). This CDR3 region has 15 residues. The V end was cut by 5 bases, the J end by 7 bases, with 18 bases between. Looked up from germline, CDR1 is LNHDA and CDR2 is SQIVND (reference sequence). CDR3 region: CASSPSHGGSNEQFF. CDR3 in DNA: TGTGCCAGTAGTCCCTCCCACGGCGGGTCGAATGAGCAGTTCTTC.

This rearrangement joins TRBV28 to TRBJ1-5; no definite D call. Between the trimmed V and J ends, which lost 3 bases and 5 bases, there was a span of 11 bases. The CDR3 runs 14 residues. The V gene's germline CDR1 is MDHEN and CDR2 SYDVKM. CDR3 in amino acids: CASSFRGEYQPQHF. The CDR3 DNA is TGTGCCAGCAGTTTCCGCGGGGAGTATCAGCCCCAGCATTTT.

This chain uses TRBV5-1 with TRBJ2-1, with 9 bases lining up with TRBD1. The CDR3 has 15 residues. Looked up from germline, CDR1 is SGHRS and CDR2 is YFSETQ. The ends lost 4 bases at V and 3 bases at J; junction bases unmatched: 5. The CDR3 sequence is CASSDRGEFYNEQFF. In DNA form, the CDR3 reads TGCGCCAGCAGCGACAGGGGGGAATTCTACAATGAGCAGTTCTTC.

The chain is built from TRBV2 and TRBJ1-5, with unresolved D. V was clipped by 3 bases and J by 4 bases, with 7 bases between them. This CDR3 has 13 residues. From germline, CDR1 is SNHLY and CDR2 FYNNEI. CDR3 coding DNA: TGTGCCAGCAGTGACTCACAGAATCAGCCCCAGCATTTT. Translating it yields CASSDSQNQPQHF.

The rearrangement links TRBV9 to TRBJ2-3; 12 bases fit TRBD2. V dropped 0 bases and J dropped 5; count of bases not matched to a gene: 4. Germline CDR1 SGDLS, CDR2 YYNGEE. The CDR3 is 16 amino acids. The CDR3 sequence is CASSVGLAGDEDTQYF. The CDR3 DNA reads TGTGCCAGCAGCGTAGGACTAGCGGGAGATGAAGATACGCAGTATTTT.